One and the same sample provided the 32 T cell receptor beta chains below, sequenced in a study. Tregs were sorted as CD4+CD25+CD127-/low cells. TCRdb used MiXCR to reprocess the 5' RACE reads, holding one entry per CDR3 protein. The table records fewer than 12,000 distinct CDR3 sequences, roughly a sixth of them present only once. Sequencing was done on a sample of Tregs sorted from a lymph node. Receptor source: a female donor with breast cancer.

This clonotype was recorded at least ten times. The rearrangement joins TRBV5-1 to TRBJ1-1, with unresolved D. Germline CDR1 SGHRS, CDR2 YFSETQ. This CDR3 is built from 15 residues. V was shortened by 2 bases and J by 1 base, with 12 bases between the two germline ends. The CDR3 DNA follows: TGCGCCAGCAGCTTAATGTCTTCGGGGAACACTGAAGCTTTCTTT. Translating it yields CASSLMSSGNTEAFF.

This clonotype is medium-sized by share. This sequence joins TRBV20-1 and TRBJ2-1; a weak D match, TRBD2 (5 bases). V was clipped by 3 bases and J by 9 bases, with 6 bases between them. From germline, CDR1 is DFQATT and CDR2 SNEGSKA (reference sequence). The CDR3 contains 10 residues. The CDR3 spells CSASRGEQFF. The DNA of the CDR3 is TGCAGTGCTAGCCGGGGTGAGCAGTTCTTC.

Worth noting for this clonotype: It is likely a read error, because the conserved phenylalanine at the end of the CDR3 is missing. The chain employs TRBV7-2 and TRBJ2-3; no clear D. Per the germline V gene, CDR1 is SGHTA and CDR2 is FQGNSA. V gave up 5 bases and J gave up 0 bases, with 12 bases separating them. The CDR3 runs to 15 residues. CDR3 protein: CASSLSYTSTDTQYL. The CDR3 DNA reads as TGTGCCAGCAGCCTTTCGTATACTAGCACAGATACGCAGTATCTT.

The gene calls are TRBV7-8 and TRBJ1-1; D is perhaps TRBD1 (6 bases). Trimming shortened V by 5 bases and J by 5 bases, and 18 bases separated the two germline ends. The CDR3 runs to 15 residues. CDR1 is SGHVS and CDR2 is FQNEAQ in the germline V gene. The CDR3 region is CASSHPGARGTEAFF. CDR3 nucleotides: TGTGCCAGCAGCCACCCGGGGGCGCGGGGGACTGAAGCTTTCTTT.

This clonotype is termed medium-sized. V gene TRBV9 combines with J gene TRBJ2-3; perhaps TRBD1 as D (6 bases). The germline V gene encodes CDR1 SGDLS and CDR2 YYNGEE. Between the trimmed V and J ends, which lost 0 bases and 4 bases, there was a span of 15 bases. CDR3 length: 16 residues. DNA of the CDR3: TGTGCCAGCAGCGTAGGGGGTGGACAGTCCTCAGATACGCAGTATTTT. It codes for CASSVGGGQSSDTQYF.

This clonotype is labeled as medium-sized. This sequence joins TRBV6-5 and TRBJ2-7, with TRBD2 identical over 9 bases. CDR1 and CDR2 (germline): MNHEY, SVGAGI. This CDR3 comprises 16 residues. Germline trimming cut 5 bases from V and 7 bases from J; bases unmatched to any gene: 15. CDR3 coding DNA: TGTGCCAGCAGTCTCAGTGGTGCGGGAGGGGAGTGGGAGCAGTACTTC. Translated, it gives CASSLSGAGGEWEQYF.

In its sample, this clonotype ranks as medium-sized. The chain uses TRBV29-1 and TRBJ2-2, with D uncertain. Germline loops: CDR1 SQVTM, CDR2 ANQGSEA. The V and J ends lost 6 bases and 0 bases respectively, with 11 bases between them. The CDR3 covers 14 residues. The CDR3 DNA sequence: TGCAGCGTCCAAATTAGAACGAACACCGGGGAGCTGTTTTTT. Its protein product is CSVQIRTNTGELFF.

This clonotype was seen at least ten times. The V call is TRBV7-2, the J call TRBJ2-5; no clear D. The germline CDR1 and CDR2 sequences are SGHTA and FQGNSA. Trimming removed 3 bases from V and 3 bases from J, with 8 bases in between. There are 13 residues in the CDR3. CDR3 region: CASSFYREETQYF. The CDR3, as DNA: TGTGCCAGCAGCTTTTATAGGGAAGAGACCCAGTACTTC.

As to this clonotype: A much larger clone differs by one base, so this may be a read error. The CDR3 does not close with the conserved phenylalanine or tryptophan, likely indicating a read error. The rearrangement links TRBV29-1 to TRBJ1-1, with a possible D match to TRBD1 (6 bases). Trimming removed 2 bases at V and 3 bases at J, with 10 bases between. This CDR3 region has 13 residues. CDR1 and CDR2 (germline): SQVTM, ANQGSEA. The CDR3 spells CSVEWAGDTEAFV. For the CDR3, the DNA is TGCAGCGTTGAATGGGCAGGGGACACTGAAGCTTTCGTT.

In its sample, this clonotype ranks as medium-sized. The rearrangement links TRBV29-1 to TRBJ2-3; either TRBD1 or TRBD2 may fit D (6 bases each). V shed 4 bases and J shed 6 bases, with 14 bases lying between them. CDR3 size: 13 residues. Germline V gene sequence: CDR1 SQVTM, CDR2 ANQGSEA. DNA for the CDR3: TGCAGCGTTGGGGGGCTAGCGCGGGATACGCAGTATTTT. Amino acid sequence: CSVGGLARDTQYF.

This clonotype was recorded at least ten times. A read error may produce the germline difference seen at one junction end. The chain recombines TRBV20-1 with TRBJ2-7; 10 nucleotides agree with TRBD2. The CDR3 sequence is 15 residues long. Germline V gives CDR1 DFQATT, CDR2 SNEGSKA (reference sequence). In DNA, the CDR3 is TGCAGTGCTAGGACTCTAGCGGGAGCCTCCTACGAGCAGTGCTTC. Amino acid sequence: CSARTLAGASYEQCF.

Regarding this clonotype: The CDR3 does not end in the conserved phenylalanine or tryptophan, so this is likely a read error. The CDR3 sequence: CASSSSSGNAGELFI. The CDR3 coding sequence is TGTGCCAGCAGCTCATCTAGCGGGAACGCCGGGGAGCTGTTTATT. V usage is TRBV4-2 and J usage is TRBJ2-2; 9 bases line up with TRBD2. CDR1 LGHNA and CDR2 YNFKEQ come from the germline V gene. The CDR3 has 15 amino acids.

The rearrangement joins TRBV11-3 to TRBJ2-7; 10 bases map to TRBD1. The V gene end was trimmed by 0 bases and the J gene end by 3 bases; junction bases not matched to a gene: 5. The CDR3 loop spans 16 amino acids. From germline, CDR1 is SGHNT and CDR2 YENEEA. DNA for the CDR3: TGTGCCAGCAGCTTAGAAAAGGGACAGGGGCGCTACGAGCAGTACTTC. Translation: CASSLEKGQGRYEQYF. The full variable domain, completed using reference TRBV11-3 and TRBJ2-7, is EAGVVQSPRYKIIEKKQPVAFWCNPISGHNTLYWYLQNLGQGPELLIRYENEEAVDDSQLPKDRFSAERLKGVDSTLKIQPAELGDSAVYLCASSLEKGQGRYEQYFGPGTRLTVT.

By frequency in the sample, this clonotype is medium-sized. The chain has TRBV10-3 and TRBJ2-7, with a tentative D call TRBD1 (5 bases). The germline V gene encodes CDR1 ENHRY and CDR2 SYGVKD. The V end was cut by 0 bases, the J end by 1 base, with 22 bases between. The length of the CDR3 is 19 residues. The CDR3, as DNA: TGTGCCATCAGTGAGTCGGAGAGGCAGGGTGTTTTCCCTTCCTACGAGCAGTACTTC. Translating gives CAISESERQGVFPSYEQYF.

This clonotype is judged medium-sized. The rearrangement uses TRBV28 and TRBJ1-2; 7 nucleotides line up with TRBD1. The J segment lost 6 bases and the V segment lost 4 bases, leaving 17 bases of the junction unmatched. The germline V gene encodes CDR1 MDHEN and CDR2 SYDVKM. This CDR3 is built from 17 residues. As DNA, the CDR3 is TGTGCCAGCAGTTCCCCCTCGGACAGGTTCCAGGTTGATGGCTACACCTTC. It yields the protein CASSSPSDRFQVDGYTF.

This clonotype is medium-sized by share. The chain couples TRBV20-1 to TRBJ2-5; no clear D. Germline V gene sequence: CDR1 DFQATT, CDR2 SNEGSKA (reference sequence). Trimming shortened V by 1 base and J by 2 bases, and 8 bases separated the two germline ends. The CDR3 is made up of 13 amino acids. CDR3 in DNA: TGCAGTGCTAGAGTAGGAAAACAAGAGACCCAGTACTTC. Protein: CSARVGKQETQYF.

In DNA form, the CDR3 reads TGTGCCAGCAGCTTCTACCGGCTCACAGATACGCAGTATTTT. This codes for CASSFYRLTDTQYF. The chain couples TRBV7-2 to TRBJ2-3; no firm D call. This CDR3 is built from 14 residues. The germline V and J ends were trimmed by 3 bases and 2 bases, with 9 bases remaining between them. CDR1 and CDR2 from the germline V gene are SGHTA and FQGNSA.

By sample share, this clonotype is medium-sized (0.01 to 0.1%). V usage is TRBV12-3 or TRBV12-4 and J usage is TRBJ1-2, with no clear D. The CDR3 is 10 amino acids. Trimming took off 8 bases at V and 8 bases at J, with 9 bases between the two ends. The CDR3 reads CASGTVGYTF. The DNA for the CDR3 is TGTGCCAGCGGAACGGTCGGCTACACCTTC.

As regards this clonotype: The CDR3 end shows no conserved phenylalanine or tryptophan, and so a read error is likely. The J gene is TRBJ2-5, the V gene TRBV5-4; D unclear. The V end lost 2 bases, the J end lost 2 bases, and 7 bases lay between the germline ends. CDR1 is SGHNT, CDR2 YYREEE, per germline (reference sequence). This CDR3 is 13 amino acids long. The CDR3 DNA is TGTGCCAGCAGCTTTGCAGGTCAAGAGACCCAGTACTCC. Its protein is CASSFAGQETQYS.

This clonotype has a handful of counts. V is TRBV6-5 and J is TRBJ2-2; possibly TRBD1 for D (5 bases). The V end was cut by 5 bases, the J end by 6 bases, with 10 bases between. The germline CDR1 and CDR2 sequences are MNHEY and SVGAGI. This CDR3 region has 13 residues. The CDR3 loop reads CASSPTGSGELFF. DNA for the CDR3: TGTGCCAGCAGTCCTACAGGATCCGGGGAGCTGTTTTTT.

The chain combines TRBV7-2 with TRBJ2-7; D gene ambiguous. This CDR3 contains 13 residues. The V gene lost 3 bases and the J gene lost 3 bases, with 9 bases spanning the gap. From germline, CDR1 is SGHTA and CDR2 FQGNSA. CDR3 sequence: CASSLAPGYEQYF. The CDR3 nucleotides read TGTGCCAGCAGCTTGGCCCCCGGCTACGAGCAGTACTTC. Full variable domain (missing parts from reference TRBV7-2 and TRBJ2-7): GAGVSQSPSNKVTEKGKDVELRCDPISGHTALYWYRQSLGQGLEFLIYFQGNSAPDKSGLPSDRFSAERTGGSVSTLTIQRTQQEDSAVYLCASSLAPGYEQYFGPGTRLTVT.

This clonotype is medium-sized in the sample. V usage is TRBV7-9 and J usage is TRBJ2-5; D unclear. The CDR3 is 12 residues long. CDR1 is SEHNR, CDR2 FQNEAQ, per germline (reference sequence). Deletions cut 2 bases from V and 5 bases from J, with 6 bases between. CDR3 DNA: TGTGCCAGCAGCTTAATTCCGGAGACCCAGTACTTC. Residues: CASSLIPETQYF. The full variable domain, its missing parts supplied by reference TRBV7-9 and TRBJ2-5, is DTGVSQNPRHKITKRGQNVTFRCDPISEHNRLYWYRQTLGQGPEFLTYFQNEAQLEKSRLLSDRFSAERPKGSFSTLEIQRTEQGDSAMYLCASSLIPETQYFGPGTRLLVL.

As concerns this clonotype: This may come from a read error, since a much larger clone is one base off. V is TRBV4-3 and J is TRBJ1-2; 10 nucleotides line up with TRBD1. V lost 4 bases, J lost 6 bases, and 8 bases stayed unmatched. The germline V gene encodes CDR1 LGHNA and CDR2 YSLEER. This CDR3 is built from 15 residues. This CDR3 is CASSLRTGGNDGYTF. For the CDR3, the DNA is TGCGCCAGCAGCCTCAGGACAGGGGGGAACGATGGCTACACCTTC.

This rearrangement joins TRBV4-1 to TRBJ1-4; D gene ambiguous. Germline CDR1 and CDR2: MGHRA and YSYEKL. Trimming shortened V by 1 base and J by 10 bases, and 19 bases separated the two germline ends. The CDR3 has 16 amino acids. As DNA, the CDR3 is TGCGCCAGCAGCCAAGCTCCGGGGATAGCCAGCGCAAAACTGTTTTTT. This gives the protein CASSQAPGIASAKLFF.

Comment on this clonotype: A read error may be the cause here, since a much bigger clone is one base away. The CDR3 reads CRAGPSYNEQFF. The CDR3 DNA follows: TGCAGGGCAGGCCCCAGCTACAATGAGCAGTTCTTC. This chain joins TRBV20-1 and TRBJ2-1; no definite D call. This CDR3 region has 12 residues. Germline V gene lookup returns CDR1 DFQATT and CDR2 SNEGSKA (reference sequence).

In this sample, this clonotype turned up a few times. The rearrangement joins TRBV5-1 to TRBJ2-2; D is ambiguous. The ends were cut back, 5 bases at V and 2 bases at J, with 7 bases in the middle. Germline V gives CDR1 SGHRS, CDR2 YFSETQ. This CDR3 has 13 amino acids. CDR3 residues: CASSVENTGELFF. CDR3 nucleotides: TGCGCCAGCAGTGTGGAAAACACCGGGGAGCTGTTTTTT.

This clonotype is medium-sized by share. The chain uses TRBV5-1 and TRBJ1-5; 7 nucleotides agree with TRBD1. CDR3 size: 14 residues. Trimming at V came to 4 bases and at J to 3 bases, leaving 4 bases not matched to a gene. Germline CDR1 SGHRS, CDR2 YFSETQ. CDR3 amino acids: CASSPTGDNQPQHF. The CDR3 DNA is TGCGCCAGCAGCCCCACAGGGGACAATCAGCCCCAGCATTTT.

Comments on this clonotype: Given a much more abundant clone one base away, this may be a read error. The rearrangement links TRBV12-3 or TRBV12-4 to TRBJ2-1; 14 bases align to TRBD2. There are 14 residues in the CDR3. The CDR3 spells CASSFGLAGGEQSF. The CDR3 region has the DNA TGTGCCAGCAGTTTTGGACTAGCGGGGGGTGAGCAGTCCTTC.

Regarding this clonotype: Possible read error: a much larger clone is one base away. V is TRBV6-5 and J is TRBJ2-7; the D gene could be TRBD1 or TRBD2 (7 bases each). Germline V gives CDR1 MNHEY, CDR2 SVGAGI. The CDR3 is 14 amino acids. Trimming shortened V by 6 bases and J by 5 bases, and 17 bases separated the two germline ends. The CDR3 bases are TGTGCCAGCAGCCCCGGGGGAGGGGGCGACGAGCAGTACTTC. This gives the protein CASSPGGGGDEQYF.

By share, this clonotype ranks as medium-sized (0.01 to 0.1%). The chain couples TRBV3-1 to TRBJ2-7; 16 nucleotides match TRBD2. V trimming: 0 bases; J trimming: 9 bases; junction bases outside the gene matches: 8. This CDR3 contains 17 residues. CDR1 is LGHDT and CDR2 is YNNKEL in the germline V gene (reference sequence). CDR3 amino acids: CASSQEWGTSGRGTQYF. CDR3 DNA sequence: TGTGCCAGCAGCCAAGAATGGGGGACTAGCGGGAGGGGTACGCAGTACTTC.

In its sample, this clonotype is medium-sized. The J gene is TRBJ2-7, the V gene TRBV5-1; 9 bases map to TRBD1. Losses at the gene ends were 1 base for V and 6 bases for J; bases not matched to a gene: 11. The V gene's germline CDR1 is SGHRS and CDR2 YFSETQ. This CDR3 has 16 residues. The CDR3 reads CASSLIPGQGMGEQYF. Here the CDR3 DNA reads TGCGCCAGCAGCTTGATCCCGGGACAGGGAATGGGCGAGCAGTACTTC.

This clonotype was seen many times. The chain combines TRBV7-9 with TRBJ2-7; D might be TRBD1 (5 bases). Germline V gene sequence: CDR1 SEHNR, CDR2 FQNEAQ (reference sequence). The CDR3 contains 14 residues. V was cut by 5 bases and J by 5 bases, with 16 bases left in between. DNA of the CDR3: TGTGCCAGCAGCCCAGACAGTTTTGGTAACGAGCAGTACTTC. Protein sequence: CASSPDSFGNEQYF.